This T cell receptor beta chain is from a study of OX40 agonist ivuxolimab in advanced cancers. Whole-study results and caveats: Compared with CD4+, CD8+ T cells on average had more expanded clones.

This clone was detected a few times. The antigen is undetermined. This CDR3 spans 16 amino acids. V lost 0 bases, J lost 3 bases, and 7 bases stayed unmatched. Germline lookup yields CDR1 MGHRA and CDR2 YSYEKL. The data were produced by immunoSEQ multiplex PCR, yet TCRdb's version contains in-frame clones alone and is incomplete. The sample holds some 10,000 clones; roughly 63% are singletons and the top ten take roughly 50%. This clonotype was obtained from an adult with an advanced solid tumor such as melanoma, head and neck, liver or kidney cancer. The sequenced sample was CD4+ or CD8+ T cells sorted from blood, obtained in a trial of the OX40 agonist ivuxolimab. The rearrangement joins TRBV4-1 to TRBJ2-7; 8 positions agree with TRBD1. CDR3 nucleotide sequence: TGCGCCAGCAGCCAAGATTCAGGGGGCGCGAACTACGAGCAGTACTTC. Its translation is CASSQDSGGANYEQYF.